This TCR beta chain is drawn from a study of T cell responses to AZD1222 COVID-19 vaccine. About the study: Whether given at about 4 or about 12 weeks, second doses were pooled.

CDR1 is SGHDT and CDR2 is YYEEEE in the germline V gene. V was trimmed by 0 bases and J by 3 bases, leaving 10 bases between them. This CDR3 has 14 amino acids. TCRdb keeps only in-frame clones here, not all; method: immunoSEQ multiplex PCR. The sample holds 100,000 to 120,000 clones, around 85% seen once. The chain has TRBV5-6 and TRBJ2-7; tentatively, D is TRBD2 (5 bases). This TCR was sampled from an adult in good health. This material consisted of peripheral blood, taken on day 0 of AZD1222 vaccination. In DNA, the CDR3 is TGTGCCAGCAGCTTGGGTCGGGGATTCTACGAGCAGTACTTC. This codes for CASSLGRGFYEQYF. The variable domain in full, with the rest retrieved from reference TRBV5-6 and TRBJ2-7, is DAGVTQSPTHLIKTRGQQVTLRCSPKSGHDTVSWYQQALGQGPQFIFQYYEEEERQRGNFPDRFSGHQFPNYSSELNVNALLLGDSALYLCASSLGRGFYEQYFGPGTRLTVT.